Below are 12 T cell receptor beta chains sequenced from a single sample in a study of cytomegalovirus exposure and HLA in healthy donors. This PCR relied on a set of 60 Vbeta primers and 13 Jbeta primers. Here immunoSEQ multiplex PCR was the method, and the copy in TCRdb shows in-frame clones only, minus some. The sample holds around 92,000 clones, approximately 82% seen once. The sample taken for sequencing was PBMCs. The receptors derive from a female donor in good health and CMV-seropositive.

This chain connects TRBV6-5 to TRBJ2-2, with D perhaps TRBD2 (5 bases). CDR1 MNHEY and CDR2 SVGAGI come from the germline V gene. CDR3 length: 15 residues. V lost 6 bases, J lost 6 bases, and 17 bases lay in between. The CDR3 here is CASSTRSLPSGELFF. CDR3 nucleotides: TGTGCCAGCAGCACTAGAAGTCTCCCTTCCGGGGAGCTGTTTTTT.

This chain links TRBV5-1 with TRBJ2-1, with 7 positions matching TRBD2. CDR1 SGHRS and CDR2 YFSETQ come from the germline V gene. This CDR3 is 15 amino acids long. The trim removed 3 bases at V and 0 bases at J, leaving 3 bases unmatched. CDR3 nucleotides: TGCGCCAGCAGCTCGGGACTACGCTCCTACAATGAGCAGTTCTTC. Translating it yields CASSSGLRSYNEQFF.

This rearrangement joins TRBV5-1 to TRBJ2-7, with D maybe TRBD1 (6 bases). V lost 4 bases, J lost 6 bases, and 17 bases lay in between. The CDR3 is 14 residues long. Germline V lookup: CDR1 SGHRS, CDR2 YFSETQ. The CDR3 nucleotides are TGCGCCAGCAGCCTCTCCGGGACAACGGGCGAGCAGTACTTC. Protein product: CASSLSGTTGEQYF. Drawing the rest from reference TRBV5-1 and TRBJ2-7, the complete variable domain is KAGVTQTPRYLIKTRGQQVTLSCSPISGHRSVSWYQQTPGQGLQFLFEYFSETQRNKGNFPGRFSGRQFSNSRSEMNVSTLELGDSALYLCASSLSGTTGEQYFGPGTRLTVT.

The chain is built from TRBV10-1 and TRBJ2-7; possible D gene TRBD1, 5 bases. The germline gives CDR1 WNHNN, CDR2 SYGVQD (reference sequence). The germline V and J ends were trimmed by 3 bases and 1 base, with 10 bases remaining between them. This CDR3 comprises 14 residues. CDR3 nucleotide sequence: TGCGCCAGCAGTGATCCGACAGTTTCCTACGAGCAGTACTTC. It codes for CASSDPTVSYEQYF.

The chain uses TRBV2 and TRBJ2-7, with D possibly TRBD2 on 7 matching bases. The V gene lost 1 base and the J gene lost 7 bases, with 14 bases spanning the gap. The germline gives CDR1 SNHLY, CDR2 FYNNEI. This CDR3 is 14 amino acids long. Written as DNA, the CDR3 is TGTGCCAGCAGTGAAGAGGGCAGGGGAGGGGAGCAGTACTTC. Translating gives CASSEEGRGGEQYF.

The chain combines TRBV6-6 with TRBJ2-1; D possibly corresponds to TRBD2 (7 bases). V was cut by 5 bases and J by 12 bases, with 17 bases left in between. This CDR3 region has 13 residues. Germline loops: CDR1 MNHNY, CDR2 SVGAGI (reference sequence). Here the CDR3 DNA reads TGTGCCAGCAGTACCCTGGGGGGGCAAGGGCAGTTCTTC. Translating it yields CASSTLGGQGQFF.

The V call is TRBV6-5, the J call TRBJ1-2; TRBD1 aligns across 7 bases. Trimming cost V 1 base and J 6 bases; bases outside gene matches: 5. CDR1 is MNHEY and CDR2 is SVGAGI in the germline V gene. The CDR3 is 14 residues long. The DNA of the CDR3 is TGTGCCAGCAGTTACTTACAGGGGTTGGATGGCTACACCTTC. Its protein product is CASSYLQGLDGYTF.

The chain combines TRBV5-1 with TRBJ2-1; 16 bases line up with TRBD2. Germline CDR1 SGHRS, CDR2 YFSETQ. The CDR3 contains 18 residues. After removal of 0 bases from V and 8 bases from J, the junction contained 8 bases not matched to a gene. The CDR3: CASSLATGTSGRAYEQFF. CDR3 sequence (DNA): TGCGCCAGCAGCTTGGCAACCGGGACTAGCGGGAGGGCCTATGAGCAGTTCTTC.

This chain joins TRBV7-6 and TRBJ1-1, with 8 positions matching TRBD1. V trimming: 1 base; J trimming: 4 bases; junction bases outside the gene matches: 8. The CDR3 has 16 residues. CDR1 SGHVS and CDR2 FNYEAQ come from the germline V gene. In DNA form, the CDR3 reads TGTGCCAGCAGCTTAGGGGCAGGGGGCGCGCTCACTGAAGCTTTCTTT. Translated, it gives CASSLGAGGALTEAFF.

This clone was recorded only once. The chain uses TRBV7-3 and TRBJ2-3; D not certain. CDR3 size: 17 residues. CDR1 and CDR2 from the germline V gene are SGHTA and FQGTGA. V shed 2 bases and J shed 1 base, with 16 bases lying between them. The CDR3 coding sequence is TGTGCCAGCAGCTTAGAACAGTCTAAAGTGGGCACAGATACGCAGTATTTT. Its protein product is CASSLEQSKVGTDTQYF.

The CDR3 loop is CASSEELLPYEQYF. DNA of the CDR3: TGTGCCAGCAGTGAAGAGCTCCTCCCTTACGAGCAGTACTTC. This chain joins TRBV6-1 and TRBJ2-7, with D unresolved. Germline CDR1 MNHNS, CDR2 SASEGT. The CDR3 length is 14 residues. Between the trimmed V and J ends, which lost 1 base and 4 bases, there was a span of 11 bases.

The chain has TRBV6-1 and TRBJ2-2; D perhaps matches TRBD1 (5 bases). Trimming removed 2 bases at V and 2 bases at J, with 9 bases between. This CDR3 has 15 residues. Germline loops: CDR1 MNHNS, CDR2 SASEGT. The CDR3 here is CASSEFQGNTGELFF. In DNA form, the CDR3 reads TGTGCCAGCAGTGAATTTCAGGGCAACACCGGGGAGCTGTTTTTT.